This entry features one TCR beta chain sequence. The repertoire was sequenced with immunoSEQ multiplex PCR; TCRdb's copy has only in-frame clones and lacks some. The repertoire holds around 81,000 clones, with approximately 93% as singletons. The data belong to a study of control samples from healthy donors and cancer patients. There are 12 residues in the CDR3. V dropped 8 bases and J dropped 3 bases, with 11 bases sitting between them. The receptor's source is a woman aged 25 to 39 in good health. The rearrangement links TRBV23-1 to TRBJ2-7; unclear D gene. TRBV23-1 is an ORF for which the function is uncertain. The sample consisted of blood. The CDR3 region is CASPTAGYEQYF. In nucleotides, the CDR3 is TGCGCCAGCCCTACAGCAGGCTACGAGCAGTACTTC.